The 32 T cell receptor beta chains listed next were all sequenced from one sample in a study of T-cell reconstitution after alpha-beta-depleted transplantation in children. It was with unique molecular identifiers that the TCRbeta library was prepared. Using its own MiXCR run on the PCR reads, TCRdb lists one record per CDR3 protein. This sample carries hundreds of thousands of distinct CDR3 sequences, about an eighth of them seen once, and the ten largest clones take 0.79%. The source material was PBMCs, sampled before TCRalphabeta/CD19-depleted stem cell transplant. These receptor sequences come from a girl aged 2 to 9 with congenital amegakaryocytic thrombocytopenia, due to receive a stem cell transplant.

This clonotype turned up a few times. The CDR3 region has the DNA TGTGCCAGCAGCCAAGAGAGCGGGATAATCGATGAGCAGTTCTTC. Protein sequence: CASSQESGIIDEQFF. The chain combines TRBV4-2 with TRBJ2-1; TRBD2 matches at 7 bases. The V segment lost 0 bases and the J segment 8 bases; nucleotides outside the gene matches: 7. The length of the CDR3 is 15 residues. Germline CDR1 reads LGHNA; CDR2 reads YNFKEQ.

V usage is TRBV28 and J usage is TRBJ2-7; no definite D call. The V and J ends lost 5 bases and 7 bases respectively, with 45 bases between them. Per germline, CDR1 MDHEN and CDR2 SYDVKM. This CDR3 region has 23 residues. The chain's CDR3 is CASSITTLRTFHNKVERVGEQYF. CDR3 nucleotide sequence: TGTGCCAGCAGTATCACTACCCTTCGGACGTTCCACAATAAAGTGGAGCGAGTAGGGGAGCAGTACTTC.

This clonotype was observed at least ten times. CDR3 in DNA: TGTGCCAGCAGCCCCAGGACAGGTTTGTCCTACGAGCAGTACTTC. It yields the protein CASSPRTGLSYEQYF. The V call is TRBV7-6, the J call TRBJ2-7; 7 bases agree with TRBD1. Germline CDR1 SGHVS, CDR2 FNYEAQ. V gave up 5 bases and J gave up 1 base; unmatched junction bases: 8. The CDR3 consists of 15 residues.

The chain employs TRBV7-9 and TRBJ2-1; D is unresolved. Germline CDR1 and CDR2: SEHNR and FQNEAQ (reference sequence). V was cut by 8 bases and J by 9 bases, with 17 bases left in between. The CDR3 extends over 13 amino acids. CDR3 sequence reads: CASGLFLTGEQFF. The CDR3 DNA follows: TGTGCCAGCGGGCTATTCTTGACCGGTGAGCAGTTCTTC.

V and J are TRBV12-3 or TRBV12-4 and TRBJ1-2; TRBD1 matches at 8 bases. The V segment lost 3 bases and the J segment 8 bases; nucleotides outside the gene matches: 5. The CDR3 spans 13 residues. CDR3 coding DNA: TGTGCCAGCAGTTTCCAGGGGGCCAGGGGCTACACCTTC. This encodes CASSFQGARGYTF.

This clonotype was seen repeatedly, ten times or more. This chain connects TRBV7-6 to TRBJ2-7; 7 nucleotides align to TRBD2. The germline gives CDR1 SGHVS, CDR2 FNYEAQ. The trim removed 3 bases at V and 6 bases at J, leaving 11 bases unmatched. The CDR3 has 15 residues. The CDR3 loop reads CASSFSSTLAAEQYF. CDR3 in DNA: TGTGCCAGCAGCTTTTCATCGACCCTAGCGGCCGAGCAGTACTTC.

This clonotype has ten or more counts. The chain carries TRBV6-1 and TRBJ2-7, with 16 bases matching TRBD2. Germline CDR1 reads MNHNS; CDR2 reads SASEGT. The CDR3 totals 16 residues. Germline trimming cut 9 bases from V and 3 bases from J; bases unmatched to any gene: 8. DNA for the CDR3: TGTGCCAGGGGACTAGCGGGAGGGAAGAATCTCTACGAGCAGTACTTC. Residues: CARGLAGGKNLYEQYF.

This clonotype was seen ten or more times. The V call is TRBV5-1, the J call TRBJ1-1, with D hard to call. The V end was cut by 0 bases, the J end by 3 bases, with 3 bases between. This CDR3 region has 12 residues. CDR1 and CDR2 from the germline V gene are SGHRS and YFSETQ. This CDR3 is CASSLGDTEAFF. In nucleotides, the CDR3 is TGCGCCAGCAGCTTGGGGGACACTGAAGCTTTCTTT.

This clonotype has ten or more counts. Written as DNA, the CDR3 is TGTGCCAGCAGCTACCTACCACTAGCATTCGAGACCCAGTACTTC. Translated, it gives CASSYLPLAFETQYF. V gene TRBV7-3 combines with J gene TRBJ2-5; D might be TRBD2 (6 bases). Germline lookup yields CDR1 SGHTA and CDR2 FQGTGA. CDR3 length: 15 amino acids. The V end was cut by 4 bases, the J end by 5 bases, with 17 bases between. The variable domain in full, with the rest retrieved from reference TRBV7-3 and TRBJ2-5, is GAGVSQTPSNKVTEKGKYVELRCDPISGHTALYWYRQSLGQGPEFLIYFQGTGAADDSGLPNDRFFAVRPEGSVSTLKIQRTERGDSAVYLCASSYLPLAFETQYFGPGTRLLVL.

This clonotype was detected ten times or more. The rearrangement links TRBV5-1 to TRBJ2-5; D may be TRBD1 or TRBD2 (6 bases each). V gave up 3 bases and J gave up 2 bases, with 14 bases separating them. The CDR3 spans 15 residues. Germline V gene sequence: CDR1 SGHRS, CDR2 YFSETQ. CDR3 sequence reads: CASSSEGGYQETQYF. In DNA, the CDR3 is TGCGCCAGCAGCTCTGAAGGGGGGTATCAAGAGACCCAGTACTTC.

This clonotype was counted a few times. The V call is TRBV5-1, the J call TRBJ1-4; 9 positions match TRBD1. Looked up from germline, CDR1 is SGHRS and CDR2 is YFSETQ. The CDR3 is made up of 15 amino acids. V lost 0 bases, J lost 6 bases, and 3 bases stayed unmatched. In nucleotides, the CDR3 is TGCGCCAGCAGCTTGGACAGGGGGCCGGATGAAAAACTGTTTTTT. This codes for CASSLDRGPDEKLFF. Using reference TRBV5-1 and TRBJ1-4 for the parts outside the CDR3, the full variable domain is KAGVTQTPRYLIKTRGQQVTLSCSPISGHRSVSWYQQTPGQGLQFLFEYFSETQRNKGNFPGRFSGRQFSNSRSEMNVSTLELGDSALYLCASSLDRGPDEKLFFGSGTQLSVL.

This clonotype was detected ten times or more. The rearrangement uses TRBV15 and TRBJ1-5; D uncertain. The V end was cut by 8 bases, the J end by 2 bases, with 13 bases between. CDR3 size: 14 residues. The V gene's germline CDR1 is LNHNV and CDR2 YYDKDF (reference sequence). CDR3 in amino acids: CATSLPLGNQPQHF. The CDR3 region has the DNA TGTGCCACCTCCCTACCTTTGGGCAATCAGCCCCAGCATTTT.

This chain uses TRBV12-3 or TRBV12-4 with TRBJ2-7; 9 bases are shared with TRBD1. The CDR3 runs to 13 residues. Unmatched junction bases numbered 5, after V lost 6 bases and J lost 5 bases. The CDR3 here is CASRTGGRNEQYF. CDR3 nucleotide sequence: TGTGCCAGCAGGACAGGGGGAAGGAACGAGCAGTACTTC.

As to this clonotype: A much larger clonotype is one base distant, so this may be a read error. The CDR3 nucleotides read TGCAGTGCTAAGGGGGACCCGAGCAATGAGCAGATCTTC. It is translated as CSAKGDPSNEQIF. The chain couples TRBV20-1 to TRBJ2-1; possibly TRBD1 for D (6 bases). The CDR3 is 13 amino acids. Germline V lookup: CDR1 DFQATT, CDR2 SNEGSKA (reference sequence).

CDR3 loop: CASSLTPLEANTGELFF. For the CDR3, the DNA is TGTGCCAGCAGCTTAACCCCACTAGAAGCTAACACCGGGGAGCTGTTTTTT. This chain links TRBV7-2 with TRBJ2-2; D possibly corresponds to TRBD2 (5 bases). In germline, CDR1 is SGHTA, CDR2 FQGNSA. The ends were cut back, 2 bases at V and 2 bases at J, with 15 bases in the middle. CDR3 length: 17 residues.

This clonotype was observed a few times. The J gene is TRBJ1-2, the V gene TRBV6-6, with D tentatively TRBD1 (5 bases). Per the germline V gene, CDR1 is MNHNY and CDR2 is SVGAGI (reference sequence). Deletions cut 3 bases from V and 3 bases from J, with 8 bases between. The CDR3 totals 13 residues. This CDR3 reads CASSYQGDYGYTF. The DNA for the CDR3 is TGTGCCAGCAGTTATCAGGGCGACTATGGCTACACCTTC.

This clonotype was seen repeatedly, ten times or more. The chain uses TRBV29-1 and TRBJ1-1; D is unclear. The germline V and J ends were trimmed by 1 base and 1 base, with 13 bases remaining between them. Germline V gene sequence: CDR1 SQVTM, CDR2 ANQGSEA. The CDR3 consists of 15 residues. CDR3 region: CSVEAPSGANTEAFF. The CDR3 nucleotides read TGCAGCGTTGAAGCCCCGTCAGGCGCGAACACTGAAGCTTTCTTT. The whole variable domain, filled in from reference TRBV29-1 and TRBJ1-1, reads SAVISQKPSRDICQRGTSLTIQCQVDSQVTMMFWYRQQPGQSLTLIATANQGSEATYESGFVIDKFPISRPNLTFSTLTVSNMSPEDSSIYLCSVEAPSGANTEAFFGQGTRLTVV.

This clonotype has more than one count but fewer than ten. The chain recombines TRBV5-4 with TRBJ2-4; possibly TRBD1 for D (5 bases). The CDR3 is made up of 14 amino acids. The ends were cut back, 4 bases at V and 2 bases at J, with 10 bases in the middle. In germline, CDR1 is SGHNT, CDR2 YYREEE (reference sequence). The chain's CDR3 is CASSAGLPKNIQYF. The DNA for the CDR3 is TGTGCCAGCAGCGCAGGGCTCCCCAAAAACATTCAGTACTTC.

This clonotype was seen more than once but under ten times. The chain uses TRBV5-1 and TRBJ1-5; TRBD1 agrees at 8 bases. The junction had 5 bases not matched to a gene; V was cut back by 1 base and J by 5 bases. The germline V gene has CDR1 SGHRS and CDR2 YFSETQ. The CDR3 loop spans 15 amino acids. CDR3 bases: TGCGCCAGCAGCTTGCATTCAGGGGGCGATCAGCCCCAGCATTTT. It specifies CASSLHSGGDQPQHF. The whole variable domain, remainder taken from reference TRBV5-1 and TRBJ1-5, is KAGVTQTPRYLIKTRGQQVTLSCSPISGHRSVSWYQQTPGQGLQFLFEYFSETQRNKGNFPGRFSGRQFSNSRSEMNVSTLELGDSALYLCASSLHSGGDQPQHFGDGTRLSIL.

The chain uses TRBV29-1 and TRBJ2-3, with TRBD2 matching 7 bases. This CDR3 has 13 residues. Germline CDR1 is SQVTM and CDR2 is ANQGSEA. V was clipped by 6 bases and J by 4 bases; unmatched bases: 7. Here the CDR3 DNA reads TGCAGCGTAGCCCGGGACTACCCAGATACGCAGTATTTT. This codes for CSVARDYPDTQYF.

This clonotype was seen a few times. V is TRBV7-9 and J is TRBJ1-1, with D unresolved. The ends were cut back, 7 bases at V and 5 bases at J, with 8 bases in the middle. The germline V gene has CDR1 SEHNR and CDR2 FQNEAQ (reference sequence). The CDR3 is made up of 11 amino acids. Here the CDR3 DNA reads TGTGCCAGCATGGATCGGACTGAAGCTTTCTTT. Its protein is CASMDRTEAFF.

At least ten counts were recorded for this clonotype. The chain couples TRBV20-1 to TRBJ2-2; possibly TRBD1 for D (5 bases). CDR3 size: 15 residues. Germline assignment: CDR1 DFQATT and CDR2 SNEGSKA (reference sequence). V lost 0 bases and J lost 6, with 14 bases in between. The CDR3 loop is CSARDGARHAGELFF. The CDR3 DNA is TGCAGTGCTAGAGATGGGGCCAGGCACGCCGGGGAGCTGTTTTTT.

In regard to this clonotype: Its ends do not fully match the called genes, so a read error is possible. V usage is TRBV29-1 and J usage is TRBJ2-5; D may be TRBD2 (6 bases). This CDR3 has 10 residues. Germline V gene sequence: CDR1 SQVTM, CDR2 ANQGSEA. CDR3 amino acids: CSVAGQGLSF. The CDR3 DNA sequence: TGCAGCGTCGCGGGGCAGGGCCTGTCCTTC.

As concerns this clonotype: A single base separates this from a much larger clone, so it may be a read error. The chain carries TRBV5-1 and TRBJ1-4; D not certain. The CDR3 consists of 14 residues. The germline V gene has CDR1 SGHRS and CDR2 YFSETQ. V was clipped by 0 bases and J by 5 bases, with 8 bases between them. CDR3 residues: CASSLGVFNEKLFF. The CDR3, as DNA: TGCGCCAGCAGCTTGGGAGTGTTCAATGAAAAACTGTTTTTT.

In its sample, this clonotype was seen many times. V and J are TRBV27 and TRBJ2-1, with 7 bases lining up with TRBD2. The CDR3 spans 12 residues. V lost 7 bases to trimming and J lost 6 bases; unmatched junction nucleotides: 3. Germline V gene lookup returns CDR1 MNHEY and CDR2 SMNVEV (reference sequence). As DNA, the CDR3 is TGTGCCAGCATGGGACTAAGCAATGAGCAGTTCTTC. This encodes CASMGLSNEQFF.

In its sample, this clonotype was seen many times. V is TRBV20-1 and J is TRBJ1-2, with 12 bases fitting TRBD1. The CDR3 has 14 residues. Germline V lookup: CDR1 DFQATT, CDR2 SNEGSKA (reference sequence). With 6 bases clipped from V and 7 bases from J, the junction kept 9 bases outside the gene matches. Written as DNA, the CDR3 is TGCAGTGCCCCGTCCGGGACAGGGGGCTCTGGCTACACCTTC. This translates into CSAPSGTGGSGYTF.

V usage is TRBV20-1 and J usage is TRBJ2-7; 10 bases agree with TRBD1. V shed 7 bases, J shed 1 base, and the junction held 7 bases outside the gene matches. CDR1 is DFQATT, CDR2 SNEGSKA, per germline (reference sequence). CDR3 length: 14 amino acids. The CDR3 nucleotides read TGCAGTGTATTCGGGACAGGGGAATCCTACGAGCAGTACTTC. This gives the protein CSVFGTGESYEQYF.

This sequence joins TRBV28 and TRBJ2-7; TRBD2 agrees at 7 bases. With 3 bases clipped from V and 2 bases from J, the junction kept 7 bases outside the gene matches. CDR1 is MDHEN, CDR2 SYDVKM, per germline. The CDR3 has 15 residues. The CDR3 nucleotides read TGTGCCAGCAGTTTTCCTGCTAGCGGAACCTACGAGCAGTACTTC. Translated: CASSFPASGTYEQYF.

This chain connects TRBV11-2 to TRBJ2-5; D call uncertain. V was shortened by 1 base and J by 4 bases, with 10 bases between the two germline ends. This CDR3 spans 14 amino acids. Germline CDR1 reads SGHAT; CDR2 reads FQNNGV. CDR3 region: CASSLVASPETQYF. CDR3 nucleotide sequence: TGTGCCAGCAGCTTAGTTGCGAGTCCAGAGACCCAGTACTTC. Complete variable domain (other parts from reference TRBV11-2 and TRBJ2-5): EAGVAQSPRYKIIEKRQSVAFWCNPISGHATLYWYQQILGQGPKLLIQFQNNGVVDDSQLPKDRFSAERLKGVDSTLKIQPAKLEDSAVYLCASSLVASPETQYFGPGTRLLVL.

The chain couples TRBV18 to TRBJ2-1; possible D gene TRBD2, 6 bases. CDR3 length: 15 residues. The germline gives CDR1 KGHSH, CDR2 LQKENI. The ends were cut back, 6 bases at V and 7 bases at J, with 19 bases in the middle. The CDR3 loop is CASSTRETIINEQFF. The CDR3 DNA reads TGTGCCAGCTCGACCCGGGAGACCATCATAAATGAGCAGTTCTTC.

This clonotype has more than one count but fewer than ten. The rearrangement uses TRBV7-6 and TRBJ2-1; the D gene could be TRBD1 or TRBD2 (7 bases each). This CDR3 has 21 residues. Germline V gives CDR1 SGHVS, CDR2 FNYEAQ. The ends were cut back, 2 bases at V and 1 base at J, with 27 bases in the middle. CDR3 protein: CASSLSRGPRGKRDSYNEQFF. The DNA of the CDR3 is TGTGCCAGCAGCTTAAGTAGGGGGCCCCGGGGAAAGCGGGATTCCTACAATGAGCAGTTCTTC.

The table lists this clonotype with many counts. The V and J genes are TRBV5-1 and TRBJ2-2; 9 bases align to TRBD2. The CDR3 totals 14 residues. CDR1 SGHRS and CDR2 YFSETQ come from the germline V gene. The J segment lost 10 bases and the V segment lost 6 bases, leaving 10 bases of the junction unmatched. CDR3 bases: TGCGCCAGCAAGGGGACTAGCCCCTCTGAGGAGCTGTTTTTT. It codes for CASKGTSPSEELFF.